This T cell receptor (beta chain) is from a study of T cell responses to AZD1222 COVID-19 vaccine. Remarks on this clone: The antigen is undetermined.

Whole-study findings and limits: Across spike, vaccine-associated CD4 TCRs were found, dominant at 160-218 and 743-854. Close to half of all spike-specific TCRs reportedly target regions of the variants that are unmutated. Every sample of the repertoires postdated the peak T cell response.

This CDR3 is built from 15 residues. Germline V gene sequence: CDR1 MNHEY, CDR2 SVGAGI. Trimming left V 6 bases short and J 0 bases short, with 13 bases between. Method: immunoSEQ multiplex PCR; TCRdb's copy keeps in-frame clones and lacks some. The table lists around 110,000 clones, roughly 93% of them singletons. This specimen was peripheral blood, taken on day 0 of AZD1222 vaccination. The chain uses TRBV6-5 and TRBJ2-3; D is unclear. The clonotype was recovered from an adult in good health. CDR3 bases: TGTGCCAGCAGCCGAGGACCGGCTAGCACAGATACGCAGTATTTT. It yields the protein CASSRGPASTDTQYF.